These 3 T cell receptor beta chains were sequenced from one sample in a study of cytotoxic CD8 clonotypes in ibrutinib-treated CLL. Repertoires were generated with immunoSEQ multiplex PCR, while TCRdb's copy carries only in-frame clones and drops some. The sample gives 150,000 or so clones, about four fifths of which show up once; 13% is in the top ten. Here the sequenced sample was PBMCs, taken after 12 months of ibrutinib treatment. The receptor source for this set is a human donor with chronic lymphocytic leukemia.

This chain uses TRBV6-6 with TRBJ1-2; TRBD1 matches at 10 bases. The length of the CDR3 is 16 residues. Germline V lookup: CDR1 MNHNY, CDR2 SVGAGI (reference sequence). The trim removed 2 bases at V and 6 bases at J, leaving 9 bases unmatched. In DNA form, the CDR3 reads TGTGCCAGCAGTTACCCAGCGACAGGGGGCGGTAATGGCTACACCTTC. Protein product: CASSYPATGGGNGYTF.

The V and J genes are TRBV7-9 and TRBJ2-1, with 7 positions matching TRBD2. Germline values: CDR1 SEHNR, CDR2 FQNEAQ (reference sequence). The CDR3 runs 14 residues. The V and J ends lost 3 bases and 8 bases, in that order; junction bases with no gene match: 7. The CDR3 DNA reads TGTGCCAGCAGCTTGGCAGGGAGCGGGGATGAGCAGTTCTTC. Amino acids: CASSLAGSGDEQFF.

The chain joins TRBV7-7 to TRBJ1-4; 9 positions agree with TRBD1. This CDR3 is built from 17 residues. V trimming: 5 bases; J trimming: 0 bases; junction bases outside the gene matches: 7. CDR1 is SSHAT, CDR2 FNYEAQ, per germline (reference sequence). The CDR3 bases are TGTGCCAGCAGCCCGGACAGGGGTGGGGCAACTAATGAAAAACTGTTTTTT. Translated, it gives CASSPDRGGATNEKLFF. Complete variable domain (other parts from reference TRBV7-7 and TRBJ1-4): GAGVSQSPRYKVTKRGQDVTLRCDPISSHATLYWYQQALGQGPEFLTYFNYEAQPDKSGLPSDRFSAERPEGSISTLTIQRTEQRDSAMYRCASSPDRGGATNEKLFFGSGTQLSVL.